Listed below are T cell receptor beta chains from one sample, sequenced in a study of T cells after yellow fever vaccination. TCRdb itself ran the 5' RACE reads through MiXCR, one entry per CDR3 protein. The profile shows under 300,000 distinct CDR3 sequences, 10% to 15% of them singletons. The starting material was CD4+ T cells sorted from PBMCs, obtained 45 days after the yellow fever booster vaccination. The receptors were gathered from a man younger than 40 who received the YFV17D yellow fever vaccine. Both conserved end residues are part of each CDR3. A D gene is named only where the DNA matches it firmly. Part of the rows lack a size; the others show once, few, many or a class for expanded clones.

J	size	D	V	CDR3	DNA
TRBJ2-1	few	TRBD2	TRBV12-3/TRBV12-4	CASSLGLAGYEQFF	TGTGCCAGCAGTTTGGGACTAGCGGGATATGAGCAGTTCTTC
TRBJ1-5	few	TRBD1	TRBV9	CASSVGGQGDQPQHF	TGTGCCAGCAGCGTTGGGGGACAGGGCGATCAGCCCCAGCATTTT
TRBJ2-7	few	TRBD2	TRBV6-1	CASQLTSGSYEQYF	TGTGCCAGCCAGCTGACTAGCGGGAGCTACGAGCAGTACTTC
TRBJ2-2	.	TRBD1	TRBV5-1	CASSLAPTTGGFTGELFF	TGCGCCAGCAGCTTGGCCCCCACAACAGGGGGCTTCACCGGGGAGCTGTTTTTT
TRBJ2-4	few	.	TRBV15	CATSRDYGNIQYF	TGTGCCACCAGCAGAGATTATGGAAACATTCAGTACTTC
TRBJ1-2	few	.	TRBV7-2	CASSFQNYGYTF	TGTGCCAGCAGCTTTCAAAACTATGGCTACACCTTC
TRBJ2-3	many	.	TRBV20-1	CSARGTTGTDTQYF	TGCAGTGCTAGAGGCACTACGGGCACAGATACGCAGTATTTT
TRBJ2-4	few	.	TRBV12-3/TRBV12-4	CASTRQRLLAKNIQYF	TGTGCCAGCACCCGGCAGCGTTTACTAGCCAAAAACATTCAGTACTTC
TRBJ2-2	.	TRBD2	TRBV7-2	CASSFSGRNTGELFF	TGTGCCAGCAGCTTCAGCGGGAGGAACACCGGGGAGCTGTTTTTT
TRBJ2-7	.	TRBD1	TRBV7-9	CASSLAGTGTSYEQYF	TGTGCCAGCAGCTTAGCCGGGACAGGGACGTCATACGAGCAGTACTTC
TRBJ2-1	.	TRBD1	TRBV6-2/TRBV6-3	CASSSPRTGVYEQFF	TGTGCCAGCAGTTCCCCACGGACAGGGGTCTATGAGCAGTTCTTC
TRBJ2-1	many	.	TRBV12-3/TRBV12-4	CASSLGTPDNEQFF	TGTGCCAGCAGCTTAGGGACCCCGGACAATGAGCAGTTCTTC
TRBJ1-6	.	TRBD1	TRBV12-3/TRBV12-4	CASSPRDSHNSPLHF	TGTGCCAGCAGTCCCCGGGACAGCCATAATTCACCCCTCCACTTT
TRBJ2-3	few	.	TRBV7-8	CASSLAVDHTDTQYF	TGTGCCAGCAGCTTAGCGGTTGACCACACAGATACGCAGTATTTT
TRBJ2-3	many	TRBD2	TRBV12-5	CASGSPSGLAGGAYTQYF	TGTGCTAGTGGTTCCCCCTCCGGACTAGCGGGAGGGGCTTATACGCAGTATTTT
TRBJ2-7	.	TRBD1	TRBV7-2	CASSLDREGEQYF	TGTGCCAGCAGCTTGGACAGGGAAGGCGAGCAGTACTTC
TRBJ1-6	.	.	TRBV12-3/TRBV12-4	CASSSRSSYNSPLHF	TGTGCCAGCAGCTCCCGGTCCTCCTATAATTCACCCCTCCACTTT
TRBJ2-6	.	.	TRBV7-2	CASSLLFSGANVLTF	TGTGCCAGCAGCTTACTGTTCTCTGGGGCCAACGTCCTGACTTTC
TRBJ2-1	few	TRBD1	TRBV12-3/TRBV12-4	CASSEEGQLASYNEQFF	TGTGCCAGCAGCGAAGAGGGACAGCTGGCCTCCTACAATGAGCAGTTCTTC
TRBJ2-2	.	TRBD2	TRBV6-5	CASSPEGLVGTGELFF	TGTGCCAGCAGCCCCGAGGGACTAGTGGGCACCGGGGAGCTGTTTTTT
TRBJ2-7	many	TRBD2	TRBV20-1	CSARNSGSYEQYF	TGCAGTGCTAGAAATAGCGGGAGTTACGAGCAGTACTTC
TRBJ2-1	few	.	TRBV20-1	CSARELERDSSYNEQFF	TGCAGTGCTAGAGAGCTAGAGCGGGACAGCTCCTACAATGAGCAGTTCTTC
TRBJ2-5	few	TRBD1	TRBV10-3	CAIRPGQTEETQYF	TGTGCCATACGACCGGGACAGACAGAAGAGACCCAGTACTTC
TRBJ2-5	.	TRBD2	TRBV12-3/TRBV12-4	CASSLSSGTETQYF	TGTGCCAGCAGTTTAAGTAGCGGGACGGAGACCCAGTACTTC
TRBJ1-2	.	.	TRBV12-3/TRBV12-4	CASSRKGIYYGYTF	TGTGCCAGCAGCCGAAAGGGGATATACTATGGCTACACCTTC
TRBJ2-7	many	TRBD2	TRBV9	CASSRDYLSYEQYF	TGTGCCAGCAGTCGGGACTACCTTTCCTACGAGCAGTACTTC
TRBJ2-5	.	.	TRBV7-2	CASSLGTPLETQYF	TGTGCCAGCAGCTTAGGGACCCCTCTGGAGACCCAGTACTTC
TRBJ2-1	.	.	TRBV3-1	CASSLGPNEQFF	TGTGCCAGCAGCCTCGGGCCCAATGAGCAGTTCTTC
TRBJ2-3	.	TRBD2	TRBV7-8	CASSLRTSGTRPLVTDTQYF	TGTGCCAGCAGCTTACGGACTAGCGGGACGAGACCCCTCGTCACAGATACGCAGTATTTT
TRBJ2-1	.	TRBD2	TRBV30	CAWSAGTSGYNEQFF	TGTGCCTGGAGTGCAGGGACTAGCGGATACAATGAGCAGTTCTTC
TRBJ2-5	many	.	TRBV7-3	CASSDTGAGGETQYF	TGTGCCAGCAGCGACACCGGGGCCGGGGGAGAGACCCAGTACTTC
TRBJ2-3	many	.	TRBV5-1	CASTRRGYTDTQYF	TGCGCCAGCACCCGTCGGGGGTACACAGATACGCAGTATTTT
TRBJ2-2	few	.	TRBV28	CASSLTYGRGVAGELFF	TGTGCCAGCAGTTTAACCTATGGCAGGGGTGTCGCCGGGGAGCTGTTTTTT
TRBJ2-7	.	TRBD2	TRBV7-2	CASSLLVAGVGEQYF	TGTGCCAGCAGCTTATTAGTTGCGGGAGTGGGGGAGCAGTACTTC
TRBJ2-1	.	.	TRBV7-3	CASSLTAASYNEQFF	TGTGCCAGCAGCTTAACGGCGGCCTCCTACAATGAGCAGTTCTTC
TRBJ2-3	.	.	TRBV20-1	CSAYPGGTDTQYF	TGCAGTGCTTATCCAGGCGGGACAGATACGCAGTATTTT
TRBJ2-1	.	TRBD2	TRBV7-2	CASSRLAGGVNEQFF	TGTGCCAGCAGCCGACTAGCGGGAGGGGTAAATGAGCAGTTCTTC
TRBJ2-3	.	.	TRBV5-1	CASSSGGTSTDTQYF	TGCGCCAGCAGCTCGGGTGGAACTAGCACAGATACGCAGTATTTT
TRBJ2-7	many	TRBD2	TRBV6-1	CASRPGTSGRAEQYF	TGTGCCAGCAGACCCGGGACTAGCGGGAGAGCCGAGCAGTACTTC
TRBJ2-5	.	.	TRBV11-3	CASSPSGHGGTQYF	TGTGCCAGCAGCCCCAGCGGGCATGGGGGGACCCAGTACTTC
TRBJ2-4	many	.	TRBV29-1	CSVEVTGRGIQYF	TGCAGCGTTGAAGTAACAGGGAGGGGCATTCAGTACTTC
TRBJ2-2	.	TRBD2	TRBV10-3	CAISGGTSGPGELFF	TGTGCCATCAGTGGGGGGACTAGCGGCCCCGGGGAGCTGTTTTTT
TRBJ2-3	few	.	TRBV7-3	CASSFGGNPGDTQYF	TGTGCCAGCAGCTTCGGAGGAAACCCGGGAGATACGCAGTATTTT
TRBJ2-7	once	.	TRBV12-3/TRBV12-4	CSSSRTYEQYF	TGTTCCAGCAGCCGGACGTACGAGCAGTACTTC
TRBJ2-3	many	.	TRBV5-1	CASSPEGTDTQYF	TGCGCCAGCAGCCCGGAGGGCACAGATACGCAGTATTTT
TRBJ2-2	.	.	TRBV11-2	CASSSIVPTGELFF	TGTGCCAGCAGCTCCATCGTCCCCACCGGGGAGCTGTTTTTT
TRBJ2-3	.	.	TRBV20-1	CSAPAGWSTDTHYF	TGCAGTGCTCCTGCAGGGTGGAGCACAGATACGCACTATTTT
TRBJ2-5	.	TRBD2	TRBV20-1	CSATGTSGRAETQYF	TGCAGTGCTACCGGGACTAGCGGGAGGGCGGAGACCCAGTACTTC
TRBJ2-1	many	.	TRBV10-1	CASSESWSATINEQFF	TGCGCCAGCAGTGAGTCTTGGAGCGCCACGATCAATGAGCAGTTCTTC
TRBJ2-3	.	TRBD1	TRBV28	CASLTGAGADTQYF	TGTGCCAGCTTGACAGGGGCCGGGGCAGATACGCAGTATTTT
TRBJ2-7	.	TRBD2	TRBV6-5	CASSSLGGRDEQYF	TGTGCCAGCAGTTCTTTGGGAGGGAGGGACGAGCAGTACTTC
TRBJ2-7	.	.	TRBV6-5	CASSYTVSSYEQYF	TGTGCCAGCAGTTACACCGTCTCCTCCTACGAGCAGTACTTC
TRBJ2-2	.	.	TRBV5-1	CASSFGPLNTGELFF	TGCGCCAGCAGCTTTGGTCCACTCAACACCGGGGAGCTGTTTTTT
TRBJ2-1	many	.	TRBV5-1	CASSLDGEQFF	TGCGCCAGCAGCTTAGACGGGGAGCAGTTCTTC
TRBJ2-7	many	.	TRBV20-1	CSAAQGSYEQYF	TGCAGTGCTGCACAGGGATCCTACGAGCAGTACTTC